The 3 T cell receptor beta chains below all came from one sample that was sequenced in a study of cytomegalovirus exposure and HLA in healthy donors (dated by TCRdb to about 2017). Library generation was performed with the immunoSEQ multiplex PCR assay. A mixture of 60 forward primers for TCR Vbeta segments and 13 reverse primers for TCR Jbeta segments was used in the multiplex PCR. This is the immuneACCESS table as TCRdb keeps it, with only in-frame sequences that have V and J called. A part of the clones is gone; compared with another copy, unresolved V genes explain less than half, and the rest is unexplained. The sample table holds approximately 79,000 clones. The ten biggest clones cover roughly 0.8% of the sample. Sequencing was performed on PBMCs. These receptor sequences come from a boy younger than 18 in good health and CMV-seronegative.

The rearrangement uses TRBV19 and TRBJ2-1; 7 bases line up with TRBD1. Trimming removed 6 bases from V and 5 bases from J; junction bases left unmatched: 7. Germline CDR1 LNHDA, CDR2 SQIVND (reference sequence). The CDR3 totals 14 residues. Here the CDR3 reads CASRTGTANNEQFF. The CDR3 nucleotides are TGTGCCAGTAGAACCGGGACAGCCAACAATGAGCAGTTCTTC. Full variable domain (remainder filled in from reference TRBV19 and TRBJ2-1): DGGITQSPKYLFRKEGQNVTLSCEQNLNHDAMYWYRQDPGQGLRLIYYSQIVNDFQKGDIAEGYSVSREKKESFPLTVTSAQKNPTAFYLCASRTGTANNEQFFGPGTRLTVL.

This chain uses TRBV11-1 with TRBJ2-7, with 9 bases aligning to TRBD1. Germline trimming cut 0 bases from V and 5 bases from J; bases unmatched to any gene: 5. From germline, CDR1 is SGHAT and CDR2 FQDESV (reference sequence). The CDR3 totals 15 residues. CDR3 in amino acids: CASSLADRGPHEQYF. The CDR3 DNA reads TGTGCCAGCAGCTTAGCGGACAGGGGTCCCCACGAGCAGTACTTC.

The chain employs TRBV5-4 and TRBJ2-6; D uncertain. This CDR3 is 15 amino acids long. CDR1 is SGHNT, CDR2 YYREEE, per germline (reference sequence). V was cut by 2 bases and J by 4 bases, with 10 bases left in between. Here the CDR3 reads CASSFPRSGANVLTF. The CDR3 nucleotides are TGTGCCAGCAGCTTTCCCAGGTCCGGGGCCAACGTCCTGACTTTC.